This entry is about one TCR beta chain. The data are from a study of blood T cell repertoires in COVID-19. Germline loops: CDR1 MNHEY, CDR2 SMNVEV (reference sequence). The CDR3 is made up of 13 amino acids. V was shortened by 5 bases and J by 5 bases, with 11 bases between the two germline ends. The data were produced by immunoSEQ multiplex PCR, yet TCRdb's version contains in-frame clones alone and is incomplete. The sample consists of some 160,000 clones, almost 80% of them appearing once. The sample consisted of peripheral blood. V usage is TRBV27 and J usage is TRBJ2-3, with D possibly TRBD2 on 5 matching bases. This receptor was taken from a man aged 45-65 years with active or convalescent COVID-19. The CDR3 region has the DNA TGTGCCAGCAGTGGGAGCTATGGAGATACGCAGTATTTT. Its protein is CASSGSYGDTQYF.